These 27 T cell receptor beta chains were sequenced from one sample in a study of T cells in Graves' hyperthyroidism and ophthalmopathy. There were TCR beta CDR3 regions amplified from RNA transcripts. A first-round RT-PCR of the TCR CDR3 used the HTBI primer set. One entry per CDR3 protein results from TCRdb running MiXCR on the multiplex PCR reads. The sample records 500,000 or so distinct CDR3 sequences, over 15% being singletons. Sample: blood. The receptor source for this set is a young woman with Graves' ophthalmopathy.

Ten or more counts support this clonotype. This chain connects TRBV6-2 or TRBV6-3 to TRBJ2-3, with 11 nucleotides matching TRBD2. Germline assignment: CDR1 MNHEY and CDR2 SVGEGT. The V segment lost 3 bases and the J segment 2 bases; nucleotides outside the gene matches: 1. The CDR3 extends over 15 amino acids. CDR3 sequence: CASSYSGRATDTQYF. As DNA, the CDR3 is TGTGCCAGCAGTTATAGCGGGAGGGCCACAGATACGCAGTATTTT.

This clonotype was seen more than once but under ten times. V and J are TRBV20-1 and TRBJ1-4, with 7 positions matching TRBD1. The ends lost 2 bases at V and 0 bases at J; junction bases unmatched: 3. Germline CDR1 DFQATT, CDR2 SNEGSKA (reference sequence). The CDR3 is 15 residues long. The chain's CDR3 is CSARPTGATNEKLFF. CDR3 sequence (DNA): TGCAGTGCTAGACCTACAGGGGCAACTAATGAAAAACTGTTTTTT.

CDR3 residues: CASSTEGRINTDTQYF. The CDR3 nucleotides read TGTGCCAGTAGTACCGAGGGACGGATCAACACAGATACGCAGTATTTT. The rearrangement uses TRBV19 and TRBJ2-3; D might be TRBD1 or TRBD2, each matching 5 bases. The germline CDR1 and CDR2 sequences are LNHDA and SQIVND (reference sequence). The germline V and J ends were trimmed by 4 bases and 2 bases, with 16 bases remaining between them. This CDR3 spans 16 amino acids.

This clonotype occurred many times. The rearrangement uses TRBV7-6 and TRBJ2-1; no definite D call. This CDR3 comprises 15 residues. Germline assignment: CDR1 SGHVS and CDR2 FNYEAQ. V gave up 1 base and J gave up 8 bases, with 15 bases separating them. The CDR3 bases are TGTGCCAGCAGCTTAGAGGCCAATAGCCTCCATGAGCAGTTCTTC. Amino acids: CASSLEANSLHEQFF.

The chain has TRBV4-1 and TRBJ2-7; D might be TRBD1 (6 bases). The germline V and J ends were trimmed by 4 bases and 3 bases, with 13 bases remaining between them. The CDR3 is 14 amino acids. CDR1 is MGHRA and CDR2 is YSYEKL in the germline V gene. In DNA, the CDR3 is TGCGCCAGCAGCCCCTGGGACACTGGCTACGAGCAGTACTTC. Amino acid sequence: CASSPWDTGYEQYF.

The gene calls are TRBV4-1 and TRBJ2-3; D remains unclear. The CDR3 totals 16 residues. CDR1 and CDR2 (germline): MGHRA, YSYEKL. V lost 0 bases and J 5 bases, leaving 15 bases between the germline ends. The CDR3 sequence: CASSQDSRRGRDTQYF. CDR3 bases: TGCGCCAGCAGCCAAGATAGTCGAAGAGGTAGAGATACGCAGTATTTT.

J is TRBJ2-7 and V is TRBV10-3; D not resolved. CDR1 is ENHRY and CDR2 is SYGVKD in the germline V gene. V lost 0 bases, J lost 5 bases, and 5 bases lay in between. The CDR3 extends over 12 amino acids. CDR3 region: CAISESGDEQYF. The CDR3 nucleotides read TGTGCCATCAGTGAGTCTGGGGACGAGCAGTACTTC.

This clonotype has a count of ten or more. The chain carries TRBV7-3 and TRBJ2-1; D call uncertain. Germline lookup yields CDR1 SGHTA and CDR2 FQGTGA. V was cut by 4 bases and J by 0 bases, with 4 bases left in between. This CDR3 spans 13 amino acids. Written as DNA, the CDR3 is TGTGCCAGCAGCTACAACTCCTACAATGAGCAGTTCTTC. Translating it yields CASSYNSYNEQFF.

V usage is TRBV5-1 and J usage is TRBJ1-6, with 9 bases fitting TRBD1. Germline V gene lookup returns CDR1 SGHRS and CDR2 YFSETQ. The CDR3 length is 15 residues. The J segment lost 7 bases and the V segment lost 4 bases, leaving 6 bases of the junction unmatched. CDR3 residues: CASSRIGQGNSPLHF. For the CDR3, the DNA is TGCGCCAGCAGCCGCATTGGACAGGGGAATTCACCCCTCCACTTT.

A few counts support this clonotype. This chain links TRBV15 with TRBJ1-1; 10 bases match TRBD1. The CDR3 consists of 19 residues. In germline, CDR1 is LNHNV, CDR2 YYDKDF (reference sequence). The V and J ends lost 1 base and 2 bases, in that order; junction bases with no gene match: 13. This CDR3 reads CATSRGLGQGSRFNTEAFF. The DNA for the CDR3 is TGTGCCACCAGCAGAGGATTGGGACAGGGGAGTAGATTCAACACTGAAGCTTTCTTT.

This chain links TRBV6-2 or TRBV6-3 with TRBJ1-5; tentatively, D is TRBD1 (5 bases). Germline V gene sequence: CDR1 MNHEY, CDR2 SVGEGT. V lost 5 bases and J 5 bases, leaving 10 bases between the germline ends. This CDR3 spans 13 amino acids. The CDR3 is CASSGGIDQPQHF. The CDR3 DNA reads TGTGCCAGCAGTGGGGGAATCGATCAGCCCCAGCATTTT.

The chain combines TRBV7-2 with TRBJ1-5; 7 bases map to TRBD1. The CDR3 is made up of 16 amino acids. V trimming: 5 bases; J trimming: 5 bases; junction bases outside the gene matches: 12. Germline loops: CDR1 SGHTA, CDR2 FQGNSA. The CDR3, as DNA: TGTGCCAGCAGCCCCACAACAGGGGTCCGTGATCAGCCCCAGCATTTT. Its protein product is CASSPTTGVRDQPQHF. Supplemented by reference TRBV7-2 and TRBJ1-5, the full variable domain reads GAGVSQSPSNKVTEKGKDVELRCDPISGHTALYWYRQSLGQGLEFLIYFQGNSAPDKSGLPSDRFSAERTGGSVSTLTIQRTQQEDSAVYLCASSPTTGVRDQPQHFGDGTRLSIL.

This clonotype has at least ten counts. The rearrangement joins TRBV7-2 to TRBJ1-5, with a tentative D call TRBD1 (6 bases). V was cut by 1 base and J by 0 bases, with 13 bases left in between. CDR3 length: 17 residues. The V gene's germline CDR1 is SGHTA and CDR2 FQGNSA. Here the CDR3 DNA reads TGTGCCAGCAGCTTAGTTGGGGGGCCAAATAGCAATCAGCCCCAGCATTTT. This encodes CASSLVGGPNSNQPQHF.

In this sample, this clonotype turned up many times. As DNA, the CDR3 is TGTGCCAGCAGCGATTACGCAGGGTATGGGGCAACTAATGAAAAACTGTTTTTT. Residues: CASSDYAGYGATNEKLFF. The rearrangement uses TRBV2 and TRBJ1-4; a possible D gene is TRBD1 (5 bases). Germline lookup yields CDR1 SNHLY and CDR2 FYNNEI. The V gene lost 6 bases and the J gene lost 0 bases, with 20 bases spanning the gap. This CDR3 has 18 residues. Looking up the rest from reference TRBV2 and TRBJ1-4 gives the full variable domain: EPEVTQTPSHQVTQMGQEVILRCVPISNHLYFYWYRQILGQKVEFLVSFYNNEISEKSEIFDDQFSVERPDGSNFTLKIRSTKLEDSAMYFCASSDYAGYGATNEKLFFGSGTQLSVL.

The CDR3 DNA reads as TGCAGCGTACGCCAGGGGGCCGAAGCTGGAAACACCATATATTTT. Protein product: CSVRQGAEAGNTIYF. The chain is built from TRBV29-1 and TRBJ1-3, with 8 bases identical to TRBD1. Germline trimming cut 6 bases from V and 2 bases from J; bases unmatched to any gene: 9. Germline V gene lookup returns CDR1 SQVTM and CDR2 ANQGSEA. The CDR3 runs to 15 residues.

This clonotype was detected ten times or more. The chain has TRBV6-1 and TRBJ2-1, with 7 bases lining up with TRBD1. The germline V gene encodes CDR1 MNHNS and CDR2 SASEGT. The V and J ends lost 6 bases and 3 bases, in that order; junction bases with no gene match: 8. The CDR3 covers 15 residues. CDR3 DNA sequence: TGTGCCAGCAGCGACCTCCGGGACAGCTACAATGAGCAGTTCTTC. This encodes CASSDLRDSYNEQFF.

The DNA of the CDR3 is TGTGCCAGTGACACCTACACTGAAGCTTTCTTT. Protein sequence: CASDTYTEAFF. The chain links TRBV28 to TRBJ1-1; D not resolved. Per the germline V gene, CDR1 is MDHEN and CDR2 is SYDVKM. This CDR3 is built from 11 residues. Trimming removed 9 bases from V and 3 bases from J, with 8 bases in between.

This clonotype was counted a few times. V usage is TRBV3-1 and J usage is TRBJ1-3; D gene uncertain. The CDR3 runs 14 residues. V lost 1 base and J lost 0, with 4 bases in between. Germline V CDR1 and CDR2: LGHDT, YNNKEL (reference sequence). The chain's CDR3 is CASSQVLSGNTIYF. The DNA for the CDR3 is TGTGCCAGCAGCCAAGTTCTCTCTGGAAACACCATATATTTT.

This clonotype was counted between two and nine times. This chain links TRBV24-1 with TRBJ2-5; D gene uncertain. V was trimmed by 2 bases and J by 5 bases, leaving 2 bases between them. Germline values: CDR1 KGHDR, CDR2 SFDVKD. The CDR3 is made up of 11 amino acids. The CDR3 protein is CATSDWETQYF. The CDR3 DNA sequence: TGTGCCACCAGTGATTGGGAGACCCAGTACTTC.

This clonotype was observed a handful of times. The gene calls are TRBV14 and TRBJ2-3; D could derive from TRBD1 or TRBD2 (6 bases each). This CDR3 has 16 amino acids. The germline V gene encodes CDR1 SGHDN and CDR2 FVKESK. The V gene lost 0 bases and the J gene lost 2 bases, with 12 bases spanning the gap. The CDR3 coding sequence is TGTGCCAGCAGCCAAGAAGGGGGGTTTGCCACAGATACGCAGTATTTT. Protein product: CASSQEGGFATDTQYF.

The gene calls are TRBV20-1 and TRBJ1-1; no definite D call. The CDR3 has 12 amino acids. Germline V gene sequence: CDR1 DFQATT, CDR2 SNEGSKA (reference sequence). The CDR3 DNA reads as TGCAGCGTCGAACACGAGAACACTGAAGCTTTCTTT. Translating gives CSVEHENTEAFF.

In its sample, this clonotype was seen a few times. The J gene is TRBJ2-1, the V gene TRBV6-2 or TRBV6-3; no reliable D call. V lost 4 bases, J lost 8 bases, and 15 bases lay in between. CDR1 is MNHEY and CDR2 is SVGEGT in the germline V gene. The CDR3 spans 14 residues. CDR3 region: CASSSPPPADEQFF. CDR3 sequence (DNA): TGTGCCAGCAGTTCGCCCCCTCCCGCCGATGAGCAGTTCTTC.

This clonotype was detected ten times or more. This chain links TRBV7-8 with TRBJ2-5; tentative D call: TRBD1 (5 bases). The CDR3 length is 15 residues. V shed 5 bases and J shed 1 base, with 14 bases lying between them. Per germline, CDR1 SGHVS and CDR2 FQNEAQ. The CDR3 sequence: CASSRGTGIQETQYF. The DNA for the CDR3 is TGTGCCAGCAGCCGAGGAACAGGAATCCAAGAGACCCAGTACTTC.

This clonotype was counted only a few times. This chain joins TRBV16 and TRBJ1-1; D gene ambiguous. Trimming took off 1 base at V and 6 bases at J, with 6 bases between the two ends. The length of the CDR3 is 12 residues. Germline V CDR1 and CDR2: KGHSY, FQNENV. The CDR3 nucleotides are TGTGCCAGCAGCCAATGGCAGTCTGAAGCTTTCTTT. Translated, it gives CASSQWQSEAFF.

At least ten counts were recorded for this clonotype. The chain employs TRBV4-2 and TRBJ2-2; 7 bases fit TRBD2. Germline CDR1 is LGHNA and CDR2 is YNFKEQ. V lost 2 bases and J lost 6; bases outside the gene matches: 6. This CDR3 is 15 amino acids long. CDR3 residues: CASSQLSGGAGELFF. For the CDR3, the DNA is TGTGCCAGCAGCCAATTGTCGGGAGGCGCCGGGGAGCTGTTTTTT.

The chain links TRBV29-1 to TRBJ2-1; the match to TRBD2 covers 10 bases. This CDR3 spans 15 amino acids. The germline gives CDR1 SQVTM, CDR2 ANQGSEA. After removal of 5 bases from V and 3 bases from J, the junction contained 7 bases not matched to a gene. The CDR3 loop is CSVTASGGDYNEQFF. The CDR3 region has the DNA TGCAGCGTTACGGCTAGCGGGGGTGACTACAATGAGCAGTTCTTC.

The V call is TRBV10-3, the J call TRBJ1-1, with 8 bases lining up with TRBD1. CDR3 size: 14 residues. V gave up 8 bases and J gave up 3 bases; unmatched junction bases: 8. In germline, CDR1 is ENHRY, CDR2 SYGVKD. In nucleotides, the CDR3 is TGTGCCATCCAGGACAGGGTCTCTTACACTGAAGCTTTCTTT. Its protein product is CAIQDRVSYTEAFF.